This TCR beta chain was retrieved from a study of OX40 agonist ivuxolimab in advanced cancers. Study at large: Patient treatment consisted of intravenous ivuxolimab administration every 2 weeks at 0.01 to 10 mg/kg.

Blood samples were obtained at baseline, cycle 4 day 1, and cycle 7 day 1. Germline CDR1 reads MNHEY; CDR2 reads SMNVEV (reference sequence). With 3 bases removed from V and 3 bases from J, the gap between germline ends came to 14 bases. The CDR3 contains 15 residues. Study results and caveats: Dose levels from 0.1 to 3.0 mg/kg saw CD4+ and CD8+ blood T cells expand clonally by week 6. Clonal expansion among partial responders at 0.1-3.0 mg/kg ranked near the lowest.

Sequenced by immunoSEQ multiplex PCR; TCRdb stores in-frame clones only, minus some. The profile covers 51,000 or so clones, with 60% to 85% appearing a single time and about 2.1% taken by the ten largest. With regard to this clone: Its cognate antigen is unknown.

The chain combines TRBV27 with TRBJ1-1; tentatively, D is TRBD1 (6 bases). The specimen was CD4+ or CD8+ T cells sorted from blood, collected in a trial of the OX40 agonist ivuxolimab. This receptor was taken from an adult with an advanced solid tumor such as melanoma, head and neck, liver or kidney cancer. CDR3 protein: CASSFQQGGYTEAFF. Here the CDR3 DNA reads TGTGCCAGCAGTTTCCAACAGGGTGGGTACACTGAAGCTTTCTTT.